Shown below are 32 T cell receptor beta chains from a single sample sequenced in a study of shared clonotypes between healthy human individuals. The data were produced by immunoSEQ multiplex PCR, yet TCRdb's version contains in-frame clones alone and is incomplete. The sample carries a few million clones, around nine tenths recorded once. The specimen was naive CD4+ T cells sorted from blood. Regarding subset: CD45RA+ positively selected. Every receptor here comes from a young man in good health.

The chain uses TRBV29-1 and TRBJ1-2; 8 bases align to TRBD1. The CDR3 runs 14 residues. In germline, CDR1 is SQVTM, CDR2 ANQGSEA. V shed 6 bases, J shed 5 bases, and the junction held 11 bases outside the gene matches. The CDR3 bases are TGCAGCGTCCTTCCAGGGGGCGCGGGATATGGCTACACCTTC. It codes for CSVLPGGAGYGYTF.

The rearrangement uses TRBV2 and TRBJ2-3, with D possibly being TRBD1 (5 bases). The CDR3 has 16 amino acids. V was shortened by 3 bases and J by 0 bases, with 13 bases between the two germline ends. CDR1 SNHLY and CDR2 FYNNEI come from the germline V gene. The CDR3 protein is CASSDQGSQSTDTQYF. The CDR3 nucleotides read TGTGCCAGCAGTGATCAGGGCAGCCAAAGCACAGATACGCAGTATTTT.

This clone was detected once. This chain uses TRBV18 with TRBJ1-4; 7 bases fit TRBD1. From germline, CDR1 is KGHSH and CDR2 LQKENI. Trimming at V came to 1 base and at J to 7 bases, leaving 3 bases not matched to a gene. The CDR3 totals 14 residues. This CDR3 reads CASSPQGATEKLFF. The CDR3 nucleotides are TGTGCCAGCTCACCACAGGGGGCGACTGAAAAACTGTTTTTT.

V and J are TRBV21-1 and TRBJ2-7. TRBV21-1 is noted as a pseudogene. The CDR3 extends over 10 amino acids. The CDR3 sequence is CASRGVEQYF. Written as DNA, the CDR3 is TGTGCCAGCAGGGGGGTCGAGCAGTACTTC.

The chain combines TRBV12-2 with TRBJ2-7; the D call in the table, TRBD1, was not verified against the DNA. TRBV12-2 is a pseudogene locus. The CDR3 totals 16 residues. This chain's CDR3 is CASRLGTGRISYEQYF. CDR3 DNA: TGTGCAAGTCGCCTGGGGACAGGGCGAATCTCCTACGAGCAGTACTTC.

The chain has TRBV6-6 and TRBJ2-6; no clear D gene. Germline V gene data show CDR1 as MNHNY and CDR2 as SVGAGI (reference sequence). V was shortened by 1 base and J by 4 bases, with 11 bases between the two germline ends. This CDR3 contains 16 residues. The CDR3 sequence is CASSYFAGAGANVLTF. CDR3 DNA: TGTGCCAGCAGTTACTTTGCAGGCGCGGGGGCCAACGTCCTGACTTTC.

V and J are TRBV12-5 and TRBJ2-2; 12 positions match TRBD2. The V and J ends lost 5 bases and 6 bases, in that order; junction bases with no gene match: 16. Germline values: CDR1 LGHNT, CDR2 FRNRAP. The CDR3 sequence is 19 residues long. CDR3 sequence (DNA): TGTGCTAGTGGTGGGACAGGGCTACTAGCGGGAGGCCCTCCCGGGGAGCTGTTTTTT. It codes for CASGGTGLLAGGPPGELFF. Supplemented by reference TRBV12-5 and TRBJ2-2, the full variable domain reads DARVTQTPRHKVTEMGQEVTMRCQPILGHNTVFWYRQTMMQGLELLAYFRNRAPLDDSGMPKDRFSAEMPDATLATLKIQPSEPRDSAVYFCASGGTGLLAGGPPGELFFGEGSRLTVL.

The chain is built from TRBV27 and TRBJ1-2; 8 nucleotides line up with TRBD1. The CDR3 is 15 amino acids. V lost 4 bases, J lost 4 bases, and 8 bases stayed unmatched. In germline, CDR1 is MNHEY, CDR2 SMNVEV (reference sequence). Written as DNA, the CDR3 is TGTGCCAGCAGTTCACGGACAGGGAGCAGCTATGGCTACACCTTC. As protein: CASSSRTGSSYGYTF.

The chain links TRBV18 to TRBJ2-5; D might be TRBD2 (5 bases). The better agreement between TRBJ2-7 and the DNA end casts doubt on the J call. The CDR3 runs to 11 residues. Per germline, CDR1 KGHSH and CDR2 LQKENI. CDR3 loop: CASSPRDEQYF. The CDR3 DNA is TGTGCCAGCTCACCGAGGGACGAGCAGTACTTC.

The genes are TRBV5-4 and TRBJ2-3, with 12 bases matching TRBD2. The CDR3 is 15 residues long. After removal of 2 bases from V and 4 bases from J, the junction contained 2 bases not matched to a gene. Germline V gives CDR1 SGHNT, CDR2 YYREEE (reference sequence). The CDR3 DNA is TGTGCCAGCAGCTTACCTAGCGGGGGGGCAGATACGCAGTATTTT. The encoded protein is CASSLPSGGADTQYF.

The chain links TRBV2 to TRBJ1-2, with unresolved D. CDR3 length equals 12 residues. Trimming removed 2 bases from V and 8 bases from J, with 9 bases in between. The germline CDR1 and CDR2 sequences are SNHLY and FYNNEI. In DNA, the CDR3 is TGTGCCAGCAGTGAAACGGATGGCGGCTACACCTTC. Translation: CASSETDGGYTF.

The J gene is TRBJ2-3, the V gene TRBV27; no definite D call. Germline V gives CDR1 MNHEY, CDR2 SMNVEV (reference sequence). CDR3 length: 11 residues. V was pared by 6 bases and J by 7 bases, with 8 bases between. CDR3 DNA sequence: TGTGCCAGCAGGAATGGGTATACGCAGTATTTT. Translating it yields CASRNGYTQYF.

V and J are TRBV10-1 and TRBJ2-1, with D unresolved. Deletions cut 3 bases from V and 8 bases from J, with 14 bases between. This CDR3 region has 14 residues. Germline CDR1 WNHNN, CDR2 SYGVQD (reference sequence). In DNA, the CDR3 is TGCGCCAGCAGTGAAGGGTCGGGTGGCCATGAGCAGTTCTTC. It encodes CASSEGSGGHEQFF.

In the case of this clone: Other nucleotide sequences in the sample specify the same CDR3. The V call is TRBV9, the J call TRBJ2-5; D not resolved. Germline-derived CDR1 and CDR2 are SGDLS and YYNGEE. Trimming took 0 bases from V and 5 from J, leaving 5 bases between them. The CDR3 length is 12 residues. The CDR3 loop is CASSVVGETQYF. In nucleotides, the CDR3 is TGTGCCAGCAGCGTAGTAGGGGAGACCCAGTACTTC. The variable domain in full, completed from reference TRBV9 and TRBJ2-5, reads DSGVTQTPKHLITATGQRVTLRCSPRSGDLSVYWYQQSLDQGLQFLIQYYNGEERAKGNILERFSAQQFPDLHSELNLSSLELGDSALYFCASSVVGETQYFGPGTRLLVL.

The gene calls are TRBV6-6 and TRBJ2-2; D is uncertain. The CDR3 extends over 11 amino acids. Trimming removed 6 bases at V and 5 bases at J, with 4 bases between. Germline V lookup: CDR1 MNHNY, CDR2 SVGAGI (reference sequence). CDR3 residues: CASRETGELFF. CDR3 coding DNA: TGTGCCAGCAGGGAAACCGGGGAGCTGTTTTTT.

The V and J genes are TRBV5-1 and TRBJ1-2; D may be TRBD1 (6 bases). Germline V gives CDR1 SGHRS, CDR2 YFSETQ. The CDR3 spans 15 residues. Trimming stripped 3 bases from V and 7 bases from J, with 19 bases between. CDR3 nucleotide sequence: TGCGCCAGCAGCTCCACAGGGCTTTATGGTGGTGGCTACACCTTC. As protein: CASSSTGLYGGGYTF.

The chain has TRBV29-1 and TRBJ2-5; D remains ambiguous. V was cut by 3 bases and J by 5 bases, with 7 bases left in between. The CDR3 spans 11 residues. The germline V gene has CDR1 SQVTM and CDR2 ANQGSEA. The CDR3 coding sequence is TGCAGCGTTGAGACCGGGGAGACCCAGTACTTC. Translating gives CSVETGETQYF.

Note on this clone: The sample has other DNA sequences that encode this CDR3 too. V and J are TRBV10-3 and TRBJ1-1; D is possibly TRBD1 (5 bases). CDR1 and CDR2 from the germline V gene are ENHRY and SYGVKD. This CDR3 is built from 14 residues. V was shortened by 3 bases and J by 0 bases, with 8 bases between the two germline ends. The CDR3 region is CAISERGMNTEAFF. The CDR3 nucleotides read TGTGCCATCAGTGAAAGGGGTATGAACACTGAAGCTTTCTTT.

The V and J genes are TRBV6-5 and TRBJ1-2; D unclear. Between the trimmed V and J ends, which lost 0 bases and 1 base, there was a span of 9 bases. CDR1 and CDR2 (germline): MNHEY, SVGAGI. CDR3 length: 15 residues. CDR3 protein: CASSYSLHSNYGYTF. The CDR3 DNA follows: TGTGCCAGCAGTTACTCGTTACACAGTAACTATGGCTACACCTTC.

The chain recombines TRBV10-3 with TRBJ2-7; D call uncertain. Trimming shortened V by 8 bases and J by 2 bases, and 10 bases separated the two germline ends. Germline V CDR1 and CDR2: ENHRY, SYGVKD. This CDR3 spans 12 amino acids. CDR3 in amino acids: CAIGSTAYEQYF. For the CDR3, the DNA is TGTGCCATCGGGTCCACCGCCTACGAGCAGTACTTC.

This clone was picked up one time. This chain connects TRBV21-1 to TRBJ2-2; the table's TRBD2 call for D was not verified on the DNA. TRBV21-1 constitutes a pseudogene. The CDR3 loop spans 16 amino acids. CDR3 sequence reads: CASSKRLAVDTGELFF. The CDR3 DNA sequence: TGTGCCAGCAGCAAAAGACTAGCCGTGGACACCGGGGAGCTGTTTTTT.

About this clone itself: The identical CDR3 is also encoded by other nucleotide sequences in the sample. The chain couples TRBV6-5 to TRBJ2-5, with D possibly called TRBD1 or TRBD2 (7 bases each). V lost 6 bases and J lost 5, with 16 bases in between. CDR1 and CDR2 from the germline V gene are MNHEY and SVGAGI. This CDR3 is 14 amino acids long. CDR3 nucleotides: TGTGCCAGCAGCCGACAGGGAGGGTGGGAGACCCAGTACTTC. Translated: CASSRQGGWETQYF.

This clone was counted only a few times. The rearrangement joins TRBV2 to TRBJ1-1; no clear D. Trimming shortened V by 3 bases and J by 1 base, and 6 bases separated the two germline ends. The CDR3 length is 13 residues. The germline V gene has CDR1 SNHLY and CDR2 FYNNEI. The CDR3: CASSEFTNTEAFF. Here the CDR3 DNA reads TGTGCCAGCAGTGAGTTCACGAACACTGAAGCTTTCTTT.

The rearrangement uses TRBV4-1 and TRBJ1-6, with TRBD1 matching 12 bases. With V trimmed by 4 bases and J by 1 base, 8 bases remained unmatched. CDR1 and CDR2 (germline): MGHRA, YSYEKL. This CDR3 contains 19 residues. Here the CDR3 reads CASSRVGTGGKSYNSPLHF. Here the CDR3 DNA reads TGCGCCAGCAGCCGAGTCGGGACAGGGGGCAAATCCTATAATTCACCCCTCCACTTT.

The chain joins TRBV21-1 to TRBJ1-3. TRBV21-1 is labeled a pseudogene. This CDR3 region has 18 residues. CDR3 DNA: TGTGCCAGCAGGAGCTTGGGGACGTACCGCCTCTCTGGAAACACCATATATTTT. The encoded protein is CASRSLGTYRLSGNTIYF.

The chain recombines TRBV2 with TRBJ2-2; TRBD1 matches 12 bases. Germline values: CDR1 SNHLY, CDR2 FYNNEI. J gave up 4 bases and V 6 bases, and 0 bases lay outside the gene matches. This CDR3 has 14 amino acids. CDR3: CASRGQGATGELFF. CDR3 DNA sequence: TGTGCCAGCAGGGGACAGGGGGCCACCGGGGAGCTGTTTTTT.

To note about this clone: The identical CDR3 is also encoded by other nucleotide sequences in the sample. This rearrangement joins TRBV6-5 to TRBJ2-7, with D perhaps assigned TRBD1 or TRBD2 (5 bases each). This CDR3 comprises 13 residues. The V end was cut by 4 bases, the J end by 0 bases, with 7 bases between. Germline V lookup: CDR1 MNHEY, CDR2 SVGAGI. CDR3 protein: CASSWGRSYEQYF. The CDR3, as DNA: TGTGCCAGCAGTTGGGGACGCTCCTACGAGCAGTACTTC.

The V and J genes are TRBV23-1 and TRBJ2-7; 8 bases are a match to TRBD1. TRBV23-1 is an ORF, and what it does is uncertain. This CDR3 has 16 residues. V lost 0 bases, J lost 3 bases, and 7 bases stayed unmatched. CDR3 in amino acids: CASSQSLGTGGYEQYF. As DNA, the CDR3 is TGCGCCAGCAGTCAATCGTTAGGGACAGGAGGCTACGAGCAGTACTTC.

The gene calls are TRBV5-1 and TRBJ2-3; D unclear. Germline V CDR1 and CDR2: SGHRS, YFSETQ. The V gene lost 5 bases and the J gene lost 2 bases, with 12 bases spanning the gap. There are 14 residues in the CDR3. CDR3 DNA: TGCGCCAGCAGAATTAACAGCGACACAGATACGCAGTATTTT. Translated: CASRINSDTDTQYF.

The chain joins TRBV5-6 to TRBJ2-7; no firm D call. The germline CDR1 and CDR2 sequences are SGHDT and YYEEEE. This CDR3 comprises 12 residues. V lost 0 bases to trimming and J lost 2 bases, with 3 bases between them. The CDR3 nucleotides are TGTGCCAGCAGCTTGGATACCTACGAGCAGTACTTC. It is translated as CASSLDTYEQYF.

Details on this clone: Other DNA variants within this sample encode the same CDR3. The chain couples TRBV5-4 to TRBJ1-2; possibly TRBD1 for D (5 bases). The length of the CDR3 is 13 residues. Germline-derived CDR1 and CDR2 are SGHNT and YYREEE (reference sequence). V was pared by 5 bases and J by 2 bases, with 10 bases between. The CDR3 spells CASSPDRNYGYTF. As DNA, the CDR3 is TGTGCCAGCAGTCCTGACAGAAACTATGGCTACACCTTC.

This chain uses TRBV6-5 with TRBJ2-2; D perhaps matches TRBD2 (7 bases). V was trimmed by 7 bases and J by 5 bases, leaving 14 bases between them. Germline CDR1 reads MNHEY; CDR2 reads SVGAGI. The length of the CDR3 is 14 residues. CDR3 nucleotides: TGTGCCAGCATCCAAGGGGGGGCAACCGGGGAGCTGTTTTTT. Its protein product is CASIQGGATGELFF.